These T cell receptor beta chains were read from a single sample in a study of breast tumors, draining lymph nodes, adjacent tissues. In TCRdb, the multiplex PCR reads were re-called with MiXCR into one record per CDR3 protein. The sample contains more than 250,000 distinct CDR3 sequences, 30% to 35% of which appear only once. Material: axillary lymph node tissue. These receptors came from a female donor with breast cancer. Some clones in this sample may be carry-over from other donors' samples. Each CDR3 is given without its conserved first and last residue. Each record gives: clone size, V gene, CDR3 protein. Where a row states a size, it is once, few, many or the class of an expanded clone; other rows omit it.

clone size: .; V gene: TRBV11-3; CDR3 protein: ASSLDTSGRQREQF
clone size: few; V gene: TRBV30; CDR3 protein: AWSVQGRHGYT
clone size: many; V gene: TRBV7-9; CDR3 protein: ASSLALLAEKGAGELF
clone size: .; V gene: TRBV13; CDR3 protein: ASSIGTSGGGETQY
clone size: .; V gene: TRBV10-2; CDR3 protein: ASDTGSRNEQF
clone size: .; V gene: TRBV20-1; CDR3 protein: SASILAGAADGYT
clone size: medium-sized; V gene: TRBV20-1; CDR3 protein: SAKGMTGGSTDTQY
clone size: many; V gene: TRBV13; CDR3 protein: ASSSLDGPRTGEQF
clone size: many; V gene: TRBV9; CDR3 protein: ASSVRPGASGANVLT
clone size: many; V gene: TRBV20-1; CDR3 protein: SARDIGVSVADTQY
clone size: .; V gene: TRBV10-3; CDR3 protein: APGTFTDTQY
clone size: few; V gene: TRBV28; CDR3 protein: ASSSTKTGGGYGYT
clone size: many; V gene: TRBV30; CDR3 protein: AWSVGPPLH
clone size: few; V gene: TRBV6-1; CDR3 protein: ASSEAVPGLAGGEVLETQY
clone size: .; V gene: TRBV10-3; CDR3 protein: AISGGLAGNSEKLF
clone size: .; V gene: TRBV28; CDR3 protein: ASCSLDTQY
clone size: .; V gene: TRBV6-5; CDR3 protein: ASSTPRQYEAF
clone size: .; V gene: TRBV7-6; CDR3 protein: ASSTFGTGEGGYT
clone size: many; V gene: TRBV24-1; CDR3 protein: ATSDLRGSTYNEQF
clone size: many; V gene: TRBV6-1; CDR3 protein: ASSPNPQSGSPLH
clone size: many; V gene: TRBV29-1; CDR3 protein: SVRQGVNEQF
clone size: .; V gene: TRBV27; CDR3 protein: ASSLSRNRGGEQY
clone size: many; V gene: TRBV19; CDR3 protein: ASSTPGGRGNEQF
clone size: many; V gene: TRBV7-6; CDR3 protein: ASSSDYPYNEQF
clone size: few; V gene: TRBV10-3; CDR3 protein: AISATGGNTEAF
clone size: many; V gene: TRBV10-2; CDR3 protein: ASSTSGRSNEQF
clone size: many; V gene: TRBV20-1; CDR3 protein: SAIPGQGFPETQY
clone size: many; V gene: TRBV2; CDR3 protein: ASSFDSNEQY
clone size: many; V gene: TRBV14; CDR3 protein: ASSQARLAAYNEQF
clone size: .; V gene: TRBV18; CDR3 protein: ASSQLRERVGNIQC
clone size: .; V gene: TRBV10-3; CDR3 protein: ATPGQGKGANVLT
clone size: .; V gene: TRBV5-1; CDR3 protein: ASSLTRNTGTGATATNEKLF
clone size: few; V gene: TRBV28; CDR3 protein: ASSLIPKDNSPLH